A single sample is the source of the 21 T cell receptor beta chains below, sequenced in a study of blood T cell repertoires in COVID-19. Produced via immunoSEQ multiplex PCR; TCRdb's table is partial and in-frame only. The table includes over 200,000 clones, over 70% detected once. The specimen sequenced was peripheral blood. Every receptor here comes from a man aged 40-49 years with active or convalescent COVID-19.

This chain uses TRBV2 with TRBJ2-7, with TRBD2 matching over 10 bases. V lost 7 bases to trimming and J lost 2 bases; unmatched junction nucleotides: 8. There are 15 residues in the CDR3. Germline V gene data show CDR1 as SNHLY and CDR2 as FYNNEI. The CDR3 here is CASKVGLASTYEQYF. The CDR3 DNA reads as TGTGCCAGCAAAGTGGGACTAGCGTCGACCTACGAGCAGTACTTC. Full variable domain (remainder filled in from reference TRBV2 and TRBJ2-7): EPEVTQTPSHQVTQMGQEVILRCVPISNHLYFYWYRQILGQKVEFLVSFYNNEISEKSEIFDDQFSVERPDGSNFTLKIRSTKLEDSAMYFCASKVGLASTYEQYFGPGTRLTVT.

A word on this clone: One end of the junction varies from germline; a read error may be responsible. The chain links TRBV7-8 to TRBJ1-3; a possible D gene is TRBD1 (5 bases). The CDR3 has 17 amino acids. In germline, CDR1 is SGHVS, CDR2 FQNEAQ. CDR3 nucleotides: TGTGCCAGCAGCTTAGCGGGGGGACCGCTCTCTGAAAACACCATATATTTT. Translation: CASSLAGGPLSENTIYF.

The rearrangement links TRBV19 to TRBJ1-3; D remains unclear. Trimming pared 2 bases from V and 2 bases from J, leaving 7 bases between. The CDR3 is 14 amino acids. Germline CDR1 and CDR2: LNHDA and SQIVND (reference sequence). CDR3 residues: CASSISGAGNTIYF. In nucleotides, the CDR3 is TGTGCCAGTAGTATATCCGGGGCTGGAAACACCATATATTTT.

The chain links TRBV7-2 to TRBJ1-1, with D maybe TRBD1 (6 bases). The CDR3 loop spans 15 amino acids. V was cut by 2 bases and J by 4 bases, with 14 bases left in between. Germline values: CDR1 SGHTA, CDR2 FQGNSA. CDR3 sequence (DNA): TGTGCCAGCAGCTTATTGCGGGGGGCTAGCACTGAAGCTTTCTTT. This sequence encodes CASSLLRGASTEAFF.

The V call is TRBV10-3, the J call TRBJ2-2; the match to TRBD1 covers 10 bases. The CDR3 extends over 17 amino acids. Per germline, CDR1 ENHRY and CDR2 SYGVKD. V lost 3 bases and J lost 4; bases outside the gene matches: 8. The chain's CDR3 is CAISDSPGQGSTGELFF. CDR3 sequence (DNA): TGTGCCATCAGTGACTCTCCGGGACAGGGGAGCACCGGGGAGCTGTTTTTT.

Only one count was recorded for this clone. The V and J genes are TRBV19 and TRBJ1-2; D unresolved. Deletions cut 7 bases from V and 6 bases from J, with 21 bases between. Germline loops: CDR1 LNHDA, CDR2 SQIVND (reference sequence). CDR3 length: 15 amino acids. The CDR3 protein is CASNSRGEGGNGYTF. CDR3 in DNA: TGTGCCAGTAACTCCCGCGGGGAGGGCGGCAATGGCTACACCTTC.

The gene calls are TRBV2 and TRBJ2-7, with D maybe TRBD2 (7 bases). V lost 5 bases and J 5 bases, leaving 22 bases between the germline ends. The germline gives CDR1 SNHLY, CDR2 FYNNEI. The CDR3 has 16 residues. The CDR3 protein is CASSPTRGEGPNEQYF. The CDR3, as DNA: TGTGCCAGCAGTCCCACTAGGGGGGAGGGCCCCAACGAGCAGTACTTC.

This clone has a handful of counts. Written as DNA, the CDR3 is TGTGCCACCAGCATAGGGGGGGGCCGGTTCGAAGAGACCCAGTACTTC. It encodes CATSIGGGRFEETQYF. The genes are TRBV15 and TRBJ2-5; TRBD2 might be the D (7 bases). The V end was cut by 4 bases, the J end by 3 bases, with 18 bases between. Germline V gene data show CDR1 as LNHNV and CDR2 as YYDKDF (reference sequence). This CDR3 is built from 16 residues.

CDR3 region: CASSVVSGTEAFF. The CDR3, as DNA: TGCGCCAGCAGCGTCGTCTCCGGCACTGAAGCTTTCTTT. This chain connects TRBV5-1 to TRBJ1-1; no reliable D call. V was cut by 4 bases and J by 4 bases, with 11 bases left in between. The CDR3 runs 13 residues. Germline assignment: CDR1 SGHRS and CDR2 YFSETQ.

The V call is TRBV5-1, the J call TRBJ2-7; possibly TRBD1 for D (6 bases). This CDR3 has 15 amino acids. Germline lookup yields CDR1 SGHRS and CDR2 YFSETQ. V was clipped by 4 bases and J by 5 bases, with 19 bases between them. CDR3 amino acids: CASSRHPDRSNEQYF. Here the CDR3 DNA reads TGCGCCAGCAGCCGACACCCTGACAGGTCCAACGAGCAGTACTTC.

The genes are TRBV24-1 and TRBJ1-5; D call uncertain. Germline CDR1 is KGHDR and CDR2 is SFDVKD. Between the trimmed V and J ends, which lost 1 base and 3 bases, there was a span of 6 bases. The CDR3 is 14 amino acids. As DNA, the CDR3 is TGTGCCACCAGTGATTTCCAGGACAATCAGCCCCAGCATTTT. Residues: CATSDFQDNQPQHF.

This chain joins TRBV27 and TRBJ1-1, with D uncertain. CDR1 MNHEY and CDR2 SMNVEV come from the germline V gene (reference sequence). Trimming shortened V by 0 bases and J by 4 bases, and 9 bases separated the two germline ends. The CDR3 is 14 residues long. CDR3 sequence: CASSLSSGGTEAFF. In DNA, the CDR3 is TGTGCCAGCAGTTTATCGTCTGGCGGCACTGAAGCTTTCTTT.

The chain has TRBV12-3 or TRBV12-4 and TRBJ1-1; 9 nucleotides match TRBD1. The CDR3 has 13 amino acids. The ends lost 8 bases at V and 9 bases at J; junction bases unmatched: 10. In nucleotides, the CDR3 is TGTGCCAGCCGTCCGGGACAGGGACAGAAAGCTTTCTTT. It encodes CASRPGQGQKAFF.

In DNA form, the CDR3 reads TGTGCCAGCAGCACACTCAACAGGGGGATGCACATTCAGTACTTC. Residues: CASSTLNRGMHIQYF. The rearrangement joins TRBV5-6 to TRBJ2-4; 8 nucleotides align to TRBD1. Germline CDR1 SGHDT, CDR2 YYEEEE. The CDR3 runs to 15 residues. V was clipped by 4 bases and J by 8 bases; unmatched bases: 11.

This chain joins TRBV6-4 and TRBJ1-5; 8 nucleotides match TRBD1. CDR3 length: 13 residues. V shed 6 bases, J shed 6 bases, and the junction held 4 bases outside the gene matches. Germline CDR1 reads MRHNA; CDR2 reads SNTAGT. Here the CDR3 reads CASSDRGGQPQHF. The DNA of the CDR3 is TGTGCCAGCAGCGACAGGGGAGGTCAGCCCCAGCATTTT.

The V and J genes are TRBV12-3 or TRBV12-4 and TRBJ2-1, with D perhaps matching TRBD2 (6 bases). The CDR3 covers 13 residues. Trimming shortened V by 7 bases and J by 7 bases, and 14 bases separated the two germline ends. The CDR3 spells CASTNGAGNEQFF. CDR3 bases: TGTGCCAGCACCAACGGGGCGGGGAATGAGCAGTTCTTC.

This clone was seen a few times. The chain links TRBV4-1 to TRBJ2-2; tentatively, D is TRBD2 (6 bases). Trimming stripped 2 bases from V and 6 bases from J, with 19 bases between. The CDR3 has 17 residues. CDR1 MGHRA and CDR2 YSYEKL come from the germline V gene. Here the CDR3 DNA reads TGCGCCAGCAGCCAAATGGAGGGCATAGGTTCCCCCGGGGAGCTGTTTTTT. As protein: CASSQMEGIGSPGELFF.

CDR3 coding DNA: TGTGCCAGCAGTGAAGGACGGGGTAATGAAAAACTGTTTTTT. It codes for CASSEGRGNEKLFF. The chain combines TRBV6-1 with TRBJ1-4; D call uncertain. Germline V lookup: CDR1 MNHNS, CDR2 SASEGT. This CDR3 is built from 14 residues. V was shortened by 1 base and J by 4 bases, with 7 bases between the two germline ends.

The CDR3 protein is CASREDLPHSNQPQHF. As DNA, the CDR3 is TGTGCCAGCAGGGAGGACCTTCCCCATAGCAATCAGCCCCAGCATTTT. The chain joins TRBV7-8 to TRBJ1-5; no firm D call. The length of the CDR3 is 16 residues. Germline V gene sequence: CDR1 SGHVS, CDR2 FQNEAQ. Trimming removed 6 bases from V and 0 bases from J, with 15 bases in between.

The CDR3 is CSVERDRQSYEQYF. The CDR3 bases are TGCAGCGTTGAGAGGGACAGACAATCCTACGAGCAGTACTTC. This sequence joins TRBV29-1 and TRBJ2-7; 7 bases fit TRBD1. Germline CDR1 reads SQVTM; CDR2 reads ANQGSEA. The CDR3 is 14 residues long. Losses at the gene ends were 3 bases for V and 1 base for J; bases not matched to a gene: 6.

This clone was found once. The CDR3 protein is CASSLGLAGASKETQYF. The CDR3 DNA reads as TGTGCCAGCAGCTTGGGACTAGCGGGGGCCTCGAAAGAGACCCAGTACTTC. V and J are TRBV7-9 and TRBJ2-5; 14 nucleotides agree with TRBD2. Germline V gives CDR1 SEHNR, CDR2 FQNEAQ (reference sequence). The trim removed 3 bases at V and 3 bases at J, leaving 6 bases unmatched. This CDR3 spans 17 amino acids.